This T cell receptor beta chain was captured by sequencing in a study of blood T cell repertoires in COVID-19. Germline V gene sequence: CDR1 LGHNA, CDR2 YNFKEQ. The V and J ends lost 1 base and 3 bases respectively, with 8 bases between them. There are 14 residues in the CDR3. Assay: immunoSEQ multiplex PCR; the TCRdb copy retains only in-frame clones and omits some. The sample holds fewer than 350,000 clones, approximately 86% seen once. Residents of 24 US areas, aged about 18 to 95 years, made up the participants. This rearrangement joins TRBV4-2 to TRBJ2-3, with unresolved D. Sequenced: PBMCs or T cells enriched from blood (not recorded which). This TCR came from a woman under 40 who had recovered from COVID-19. CDR3 bases: TGTGCCAGCAGCCAAGCAGGTTTGACAGATACGCAGTATTTT. This codes for CASSQAGLTDTQYF.